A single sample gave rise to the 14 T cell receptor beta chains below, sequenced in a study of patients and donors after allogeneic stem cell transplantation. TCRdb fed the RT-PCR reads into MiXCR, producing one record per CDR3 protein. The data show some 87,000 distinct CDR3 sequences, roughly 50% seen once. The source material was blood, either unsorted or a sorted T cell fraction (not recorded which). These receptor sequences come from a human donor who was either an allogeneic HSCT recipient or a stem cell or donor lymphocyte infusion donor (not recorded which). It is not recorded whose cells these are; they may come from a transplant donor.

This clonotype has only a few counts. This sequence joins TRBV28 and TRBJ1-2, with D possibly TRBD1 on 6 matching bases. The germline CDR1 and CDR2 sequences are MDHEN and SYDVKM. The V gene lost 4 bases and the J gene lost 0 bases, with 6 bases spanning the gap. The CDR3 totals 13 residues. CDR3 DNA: TGTGCCAGCAGTTGGACAGCTAACTATGGCTACACCTTC. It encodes CASSWTANYGYTF.

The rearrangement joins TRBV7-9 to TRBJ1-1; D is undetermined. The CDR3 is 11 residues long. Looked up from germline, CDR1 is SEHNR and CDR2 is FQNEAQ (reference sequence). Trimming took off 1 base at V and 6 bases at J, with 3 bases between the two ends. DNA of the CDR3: TGTGCCAGCAGCTTAGTGTCTGAAGCTTTCTTT. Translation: CASSLVSEAFF.

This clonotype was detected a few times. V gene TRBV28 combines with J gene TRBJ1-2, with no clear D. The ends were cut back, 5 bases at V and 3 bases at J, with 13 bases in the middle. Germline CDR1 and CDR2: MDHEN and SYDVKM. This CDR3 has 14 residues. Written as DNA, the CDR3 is TGTGCCAGCAGTAGCTCGGGGAGGGACTATGGCTACACCTTC. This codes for CASSSSGRDYGYTF.

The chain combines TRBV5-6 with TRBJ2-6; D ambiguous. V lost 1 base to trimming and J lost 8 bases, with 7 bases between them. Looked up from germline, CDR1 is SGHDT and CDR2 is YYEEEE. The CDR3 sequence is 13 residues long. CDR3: CASSLSGPNVLTF. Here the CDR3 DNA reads TGTGCCAGCAGCTTGTCCGGCCCCAACGTCCTGACTTTC.

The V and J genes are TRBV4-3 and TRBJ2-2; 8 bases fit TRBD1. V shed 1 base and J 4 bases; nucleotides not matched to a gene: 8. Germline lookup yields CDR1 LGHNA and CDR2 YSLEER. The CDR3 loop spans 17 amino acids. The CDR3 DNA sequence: TGCGCCAGCAGCCAAGGTCCTCAGGGGGCGCCCACCGGGGAGCTGTTTTTT. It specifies CASSQGPQGAPTGELFF.

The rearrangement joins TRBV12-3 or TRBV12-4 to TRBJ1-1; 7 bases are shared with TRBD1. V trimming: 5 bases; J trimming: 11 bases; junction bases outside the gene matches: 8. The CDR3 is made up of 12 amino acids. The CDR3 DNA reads TGTGCCAGCAGTGAGGGGGCCGGATGGGCTTTCTTT. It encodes CASSEGAGWAFF.

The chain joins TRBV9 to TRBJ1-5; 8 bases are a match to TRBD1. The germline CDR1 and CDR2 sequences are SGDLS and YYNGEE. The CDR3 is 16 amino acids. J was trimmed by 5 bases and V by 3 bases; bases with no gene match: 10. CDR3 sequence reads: CASSGSSGGGDQPQHF. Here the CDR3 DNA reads TGTGCCAGCAGCGGCTCTTCAGGGGGCGGCGATCAGCCCCAGCATTTT.

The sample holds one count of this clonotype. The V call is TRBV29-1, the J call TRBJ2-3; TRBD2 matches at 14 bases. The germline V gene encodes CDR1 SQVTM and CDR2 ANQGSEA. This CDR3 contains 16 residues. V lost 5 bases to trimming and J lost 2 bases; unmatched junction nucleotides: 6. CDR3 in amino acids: CSVIPGLAGDTDTQYF. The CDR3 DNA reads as TGCAGCGTTATACCGGGACTAGCGGGGGACACAGATACGCAGTATTTT.

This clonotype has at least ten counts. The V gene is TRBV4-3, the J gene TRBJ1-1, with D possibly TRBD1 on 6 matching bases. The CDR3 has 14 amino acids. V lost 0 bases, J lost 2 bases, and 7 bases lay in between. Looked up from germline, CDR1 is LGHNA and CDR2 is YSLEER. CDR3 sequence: CASSQDRGNTEAFF. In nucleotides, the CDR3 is TGCGCCAGCAGCCAAGACAGGGGCAACACTGAAGCTTTCTTT.

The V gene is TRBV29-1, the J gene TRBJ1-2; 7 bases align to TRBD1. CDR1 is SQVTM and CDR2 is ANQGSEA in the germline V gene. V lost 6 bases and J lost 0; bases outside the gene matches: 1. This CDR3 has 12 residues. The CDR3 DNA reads TGCAGCGTCGGGACAGCTAACTATGGCTACACCTTC. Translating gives CSVGTANYGYTF.

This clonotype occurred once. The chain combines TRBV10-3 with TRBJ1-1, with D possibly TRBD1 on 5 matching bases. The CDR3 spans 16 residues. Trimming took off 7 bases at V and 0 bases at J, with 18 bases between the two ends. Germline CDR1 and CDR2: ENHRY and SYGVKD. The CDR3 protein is CAINRDGTTMNTEAFF. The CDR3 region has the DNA TGTGCCATCAACCGGGACGGCACCACGATGAACACTGAAGCTTTCTTT.

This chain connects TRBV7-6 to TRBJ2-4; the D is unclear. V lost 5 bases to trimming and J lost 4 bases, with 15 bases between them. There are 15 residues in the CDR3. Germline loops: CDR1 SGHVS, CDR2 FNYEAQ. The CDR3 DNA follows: TGTGCCAGCAGCCCGCCCCCGAAAGGGAAAAACATTCAGTACTTC. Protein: CASSPPPKGKNIQYF.

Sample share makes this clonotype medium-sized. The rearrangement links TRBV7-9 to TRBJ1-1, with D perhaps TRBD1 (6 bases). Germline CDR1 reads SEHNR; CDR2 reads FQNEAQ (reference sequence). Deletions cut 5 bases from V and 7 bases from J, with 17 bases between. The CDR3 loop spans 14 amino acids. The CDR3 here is CASSPLGGSGEAFF. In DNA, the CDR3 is TGTGCCAGCAGCCCGCTAGGGGGGTCTGGTGAAGCTTTCTTT.

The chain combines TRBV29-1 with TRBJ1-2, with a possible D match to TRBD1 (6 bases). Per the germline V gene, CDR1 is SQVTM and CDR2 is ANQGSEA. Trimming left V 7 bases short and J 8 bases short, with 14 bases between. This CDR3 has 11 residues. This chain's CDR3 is CSGGGAQGYTF. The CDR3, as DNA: TGCAGCGGTGGGGGCGCCCAAGGCTACACCTTC.